The rows below give T cell receptor beta chains drawn from one sample of a study of a mutant IDH1 vaccine in newly diagnosed glioma. Generated by immunoSEQ multiplex PCR, the TCRdb table keeps only in-frame clones and is missing some. The sample lists roughly 32,000 clones; 80% were seen once. Their target antigens are unknown. The source material was PBMCs, sampled from a glioma patient whose treatment included an IDH1 peptide vaccine. The receptors here all came from a man aged 35 to 55 with glioma. Some clones in this sample may be carry-over from other donors' samples. The CDR3 runs from the conserved cysteine through the conserved F or W. A D gene is named only where the DNA matches it firmly. Size tells how often a clone was seen (once, few, many) or the class of an expanded clone, and some rows leave it out.

CDR3 protein: CANPTPTNQPQHF
CDR3 DNA: TGTGCCAATCCCACACCTACCAATCAGCCCCAGCATTTT
J gene: TRBJ1-5
D gene: .
clone size: .
V gene: TRBV6-1

CDR3 protein: CASSILRQGGNTEAFF
CDR3 DNA: TGTGCCAGTAGTATACTGAGGCAAGGAGGGAACACTGAAGCTTTCTTT
J gene: TRBJ1-1
D gene: .
clone size: few
V gene: TRBV19

CDR3 protein: CASSLGLRVQGGRDTEAFF
CDR3 DNA: TGTGCCAGCAGCTTGGGGCTAAGGGTGCAGGGAGGGAGGGACACTGAAGCTTTCTTT
J gene: TRBJ1-1
D gene: .
clone size: .
V gene: TRBV5-6

CDR3 protein: CASSHRRGSSYNEQFF
CDR3 DNA: TGTGCCAGTAGTCACCGGAGAGGTAGCTCCTACAATGAGCAGTTCTTC
J gene: TRBJ2-1
D gene: .
clone size: .
V gene: TRBV19

CDR3 protein: CASSQVSGGIGNEQFF
CDR3 DNA: TGTGCCAGCAGCCAAGTTAGCGGGGGGATCGGGAATGAGCAGTTCTTC
J gene: TRBJ2-1
D gene: TRBD2
clone size: .
V gene: TRBV7-6

CDR3 protein: CASSRTQEPPQHF
CDR3 DNA: TGTGCCAGCAGCCGAACCCAGGAGCCGCCCCAGCATTTT
J gene: TRBJ1-5
D gene: .
clone size: .
V gene: TRBV9

CDR3 protein: CASSLLRGNTDTQYF
CDR3 DNA: TGTGCCAGCAGCTTACTCCGGGGTAACACAGATACGCAGTATTTT
J gene: TRBJ2-3
D gene: .
clone size: .
V gene: TRBV11-2

CDR3 protein: CASSLSWGQGATAFF
CDR3 DNA: TGTGCCAGCAGCTTAAGTTGGGGACAGGGGGCCACTGCTTTCTTT
J gene: TRBJ1-1
D gene: TRBD1
clone size: .
V gene: TRBV13

CDR3 protein: CASSPDRVTEAFF
CDR3 DNA: TGTGCCAGCAGTCCGGACAGGGTCACTGAAGCTTTCTTT
J gene: TRBJ1-1
D gene: TRBD1
clone size: .
V gene: TRBV6-1

CDR3 protein: CASSLRGEDVSYF
CDR3 DNA: TGTGCCAGCAGCTTGCGTGGGGAAGATGTTTCATACTTC
J gene: TRBJ2-5
D gene: .
clone size: .
V gene: TRBV5-6

CDR3 protein: CASSLGGQRNTEAFF
CDR3 DNA: TGTGCCAGCAGCTTAGGTGGACAGCGGAACACTGAAGCTTTCTTT
J gene: TRBJ1-1
D gene: .
clone size: few
V gene: TRBV7-9

CDR3 protein: CAIRTDTYNEQFF
CDR3 DNA: TGTGCCATCCGGACAGATACTTACAATGAGCAGTTCTTC
J gene: TRBJ2-1
D gene: .
clone size: .
V gene: TRBV6-1

CDR3 protein: CASSQSLLGTGLIYEQYF
CDR3 DNA: TGCGCCAGCAGCCAAAGTCTGCTGGGGACAGGGTTAATCTACGAGCAGTACTTC
J gene: TRBJ2-7
D gene: TRBD1
clone size: .
V gene: TRBV4-1

CDR3 protein: CASSQIWTRIGSYEQYF
CDR3 DNA: TGCGCCAGCAGCCAAATCTGGACACGGATCGGATCCTACGAGCAGTACTTC
J gene: TRBJ2-7
D gene: .
clone size: .
V gene: TRBV4-1

CDR3 protein: CASSPERRALNSPLHF
CDR3 DNA: TGTGCCAGTAGTCCCGAACGCCGGGCTCTGAATTCACCCCTCCACTTT
J gene: TRBJ1-6
D gene: .
clone size: .
V gene: TRBV19

CDR3 protein: CASSLGDQPQHF
CDR3 DNA: TGTGCCAGCAGCTTGGGGGATCAGCCCCAGCATTTT
J gene: TRBJ1-5
D gene: .
clone size: few
V gene: TRBV5-6

CDR3 protein: CASSLGSGGLGEQYF
CDR3 DNA: TGTGCCAGCAGCTTAGGCAGCGGGGGTCTTGGCGAGCAGTACTTC
J gene: TRBJ2-7
D gene: TRBD2
clone size: .
V gene: TRBV7-2

CDR3 protein: CASSGRQGRQPQHF
CDR3 DNA: TGTGCCAGCAGTGGGCGGCAGGGTCGTCAGCCCCAGCATTTT
J gene: TRBJ1-5
D gene: .
clone size: .
V gene: TRBV2

CDR3 protein: CASSLGGQGALKAPLHF
CDR3 DNA: TGTGCCAGCAGCTTAGGAGGACAGGGGGCCCTTAAGGCACCCCTCCACTTT
J gene: TRBJ1-6
D gene: TRBD1
clone size: .
V gene: TRBV7-2

CDR3 protein: CASAPPALETQYF
CDR3 DNA: TGTGCCAGCGCGCCCCCGGCTTTGGAGACCCAGTACTTC
J gene: TRBJ2-5
D gene: .
clone size: .
V gene: TRBV7-3

CDR3 protein: CASSTHRDRSNQPQHF
CDR3 DNA: TGTGCCAGTAGTACCCATCGGGACAGGAGCAATCAGCCCCAGCATTTT
J gene: TRBJ1-5
D gene: TRBD1
clone size: .
V gene: TRBV19

CDR3 protein: CASSQEPREYGYTF
CDR3 DNA: TGCGCCAGCAGCCAAGAACCCCGGGAATATGGCTACACCTTC
J gene: TRBJ1-2
D gene: .
clone size: few
V gene: TRBV4-1

CDR3 protein: CASSLDPQGLWVTF
CDR3 DNA: TGCGCCAGCAGCTTGGACCCACAGGGGTTATGGGTGACCTTC
J gene: TRBJ1-2
D gene: TRBD1
clone size: .
V gene: TRBV5-1

CDR3 protein: CAWSVRRAETTEDTQYF
CDR3 DNA: TGTGCCTGGAGTGTTAGGAGGGCAGAGACGACCGAAGATACGCAGTATTTT
J gene: TRBJ2-3
D gene: .
clone size: once
V gene: TRBV30

CDR3 protein: CASSEITENYGYTF
CDR3 DNA: TGTGCCAGCAGTGAAATTACGGAGAACTATGGCTACACCTTC
J gene: TRBJ1-2
D gene: .
clone size: .
V gene: TRBV2

CDR3 protein: CASSLDREPYQPQHF
CDR3 DNA: TGTGCCAGCAGCCTAGACAGGGAGCCCTATCAGCCCCAGCATTTT
J gene: TRBJ1-5
D gene: TRBD1
clone size: .
V gene: TRBV7-9

CDR3 protein: CASSLGPAYEQYF
CDR3 DNA: TGTGCCAGCAGCTTGGGACCGGCCTACGAGCAGTACTTC
J gene: TRBJ2-7
D gene: .
clone size: .
V gene: TRBV5-6

CDR3 protein: CAWTTGVGNEKLFF
CDR3 DNA: TGTGCCTGGACGACAGGGGTCGGAAATGAAAAACTGTTTTTT
J gene: TRBJ1-4
D gene: TRBD1
clone size: .
V gene: TRBV30

CDR3 protein: CASSAGLAEETQYF
CDR3 DNA: TGTGCCAGCAGCGCGGGACTAGCAGAAGAGACCCAGTACTTC
J gene: TRBJ2-5
D gene: TRBD2
clone size: .
V gene: TRBV9

CDR3 protein: CASSYSSRVPYNEQFF
CDR3 DNA: TGTGCCAGCAGTTACTCGAGCAGGGTCCCCTACAATGAGCAGTTCTTC
J gene: TRBJ2-1
D gene: .
clone size: .
V gene: TRBV6-5